This is a list of T cell receptor beta chains from one sample in a study of CD8 T cells in Susac syndrome. Via MiXCR, TCRdb re-called the immunoSEQ multiplex PCR reads, giving one row per CDR3 protein. The table records over 95,000 distinct CDR3 sequences, approximately 91% of them present only once. Specimen: CD4+ T cells from PBMCs. The receptors derive from a human donor in good health. Both conserved end residues are part of each CDR3. Fields, in order: D gene, V gene, clone size, CDR3 protein. D genes are given only for firm matches. Rows give clone size only sometimes, using once, few, many, or a class for an expanded clone.

>-|TRBV7-2|-
CASSLSSLGTEAFF
>-|TRBV29-1|-
CSVVEGGAFF
>-|TRBV29-1|-
CSAGWASTGELFF
>-|TRBV6-5|-
CASRDLYEQYF
>TRBD2|TRBV3-1|-
CASSQGLAGSYEQYF
>TRBD1|TRBV5-1|-
CASSPPSRGGYTF
>-|TRBV21-1|few
CASSTVGNSYEQYF
>-|TRBV25-1|-
CASSYSGGYTF
>TRBD2|TRBV19|-
CASSIVNLAGSYNEQFF
>TRBD1|TRBV3-1|-
CASSQDTLGQLFF
>-|TRBV5-4|-
CASSFVSPNEQFF
>TRBD1|TRBV4-3|once
CASSQDTQGVYTF
>-|TRBV27|-
CASSPRTQNTEAFF
>-|TRBV6-5|-
CARGDQDTEAFF
>-|TRBV19|-
CASTPRGSDPGGEAFF
>-|TRBV6-1|few
CASSEAKAAFF
>-|TRBV30|-
CAWMTKTVTYEQYF
>-|TRBV27|once
CASSTGLGNTIYF
>TRBD2|TRBV7-8|once
CASSYMGGSVGANVLTF
>-|TRBV6-5|-
CASSHRESGYEQYF
>-|TRBV2|-
CASSVQRKQPQHF
>-|TRBV7-2|-
CASSLPGASYEQYF
>-|TRBV7-9|-
CASSLGATDTQYF
>-|TRBV7-9|-
CASSFTVSYEQYF
>-|TRBV7-2|-
CASSLAPPGGGEKLFF
>-|TRBV7-9|-
CASSLGTAEETQYF